Below, one T cell receptor (beta chain) is given with its context. The CDR3 consists of 15 residues. V dropped 6 bases and J dropped 7; count of bases not matched to a gene: 13. Germline V gene sequence: CDR1 MNHEY, CDR2 SVGAGI. These data are taken from a study of Ad26.COV2.S vaccination and SARS-CoV-2 variants. As to treatment: roughly 19 received Ad26.COV2.S at low or high dose, single or two shots; about 5 received placebo; per-sample allocation not given. Sampling was performed 63 days after the first vaccine or placebo injection. The protocol was immunoSEQ multiplex PCR, while the TCRdb copy is restricted to in-frame clones and leaves out a portion. The data contain about 250,000 clones, approximately 87% of them seen just once; the ten biggest clones take up less than 3.5%.

The chain recombines TRBV6-5 with TRBJ1-2; 8 bases match TRBD1. The TCR sequence derives from a person aged 18-60 years who received the Ad26.COV2.S COVID-19 vaccine or a placebo. Sequenced here: peripheral blood, sampled in a trial of Ad26.COV2.S vaccine versus placebo. The CDR3 DNA is TGTGCCAGCAGCCTCGACAGGGGCCCTACGGGTGGCTACACCTTC. Its translation is CASSLDRGPTGGYTF.